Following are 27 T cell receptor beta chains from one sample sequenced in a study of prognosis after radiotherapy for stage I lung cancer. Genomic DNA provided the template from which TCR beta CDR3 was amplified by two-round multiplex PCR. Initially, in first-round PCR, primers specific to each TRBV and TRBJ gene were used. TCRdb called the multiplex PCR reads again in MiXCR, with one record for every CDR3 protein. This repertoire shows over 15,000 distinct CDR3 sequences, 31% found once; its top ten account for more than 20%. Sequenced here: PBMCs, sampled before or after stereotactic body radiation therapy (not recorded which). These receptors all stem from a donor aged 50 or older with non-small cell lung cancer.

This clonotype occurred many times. The CDR3 nucleotides read TGCAGCGTAAGTCGGACTAGCGGGTCCACAGATACGCAGTATTTT. It is translated as CSVSRTSGSTDTQYF. The chain combines TRBV29-1 with TRBJ2-3, with 11 nucleotides matching TRBD2. Germline CDR1 SQVTM, CDR2 ANQGSEA. CDR3 length: 15 residues. With V trimmed by 6 bases and J by 2 bases, 7 bases remained unmatched.

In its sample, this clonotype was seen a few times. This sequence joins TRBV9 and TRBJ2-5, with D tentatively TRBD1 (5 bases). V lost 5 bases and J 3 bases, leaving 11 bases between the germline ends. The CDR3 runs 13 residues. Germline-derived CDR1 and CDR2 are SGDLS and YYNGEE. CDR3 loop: CASSVGQEETQYF. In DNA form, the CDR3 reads TGTGCCAGCAGTGTCGGACAAGAAGAGACCCAGTACTTC.

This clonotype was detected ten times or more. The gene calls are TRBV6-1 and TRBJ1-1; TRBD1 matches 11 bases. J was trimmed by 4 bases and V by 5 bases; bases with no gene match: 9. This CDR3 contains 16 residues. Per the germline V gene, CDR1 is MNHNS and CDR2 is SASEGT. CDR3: CASSKPGQGAFTEAFF. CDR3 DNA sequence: TGTGCCAGCAGTAAACCCGGACAGGGGGCTTTCACTGAAGCTTTCTTT.

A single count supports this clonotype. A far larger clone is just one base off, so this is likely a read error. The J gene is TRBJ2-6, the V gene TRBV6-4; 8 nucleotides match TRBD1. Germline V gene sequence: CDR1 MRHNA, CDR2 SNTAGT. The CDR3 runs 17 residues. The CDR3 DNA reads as TGTGCCAGCAGTGAAGAGCCAGGGGGCTCTTGGGCCAACGTCCTGACTTTC. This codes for CASSEEPGGSWANVLTF.

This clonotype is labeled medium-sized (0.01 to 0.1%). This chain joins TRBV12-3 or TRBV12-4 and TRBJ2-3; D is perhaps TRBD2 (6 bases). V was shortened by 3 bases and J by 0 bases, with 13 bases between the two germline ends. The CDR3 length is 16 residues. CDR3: CASSLDGDSSTDTQYF. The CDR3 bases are TGTGCCAGCAGTTTGGATGGGGACTCTAGCACAGATACGCAGTATTTT.

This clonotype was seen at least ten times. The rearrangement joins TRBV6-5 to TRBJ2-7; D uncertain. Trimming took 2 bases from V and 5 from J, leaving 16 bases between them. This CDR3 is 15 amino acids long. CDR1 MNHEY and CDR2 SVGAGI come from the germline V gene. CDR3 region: CASSYRRALHHEQYF. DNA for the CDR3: TGTGCCAGCAGTTACCGCCGGGCCTTGCACCACGAGCAGTACTTC.

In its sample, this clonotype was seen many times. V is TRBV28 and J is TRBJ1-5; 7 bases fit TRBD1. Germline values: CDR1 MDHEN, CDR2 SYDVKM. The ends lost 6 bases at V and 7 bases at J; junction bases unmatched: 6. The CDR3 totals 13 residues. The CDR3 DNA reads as TGTGCCAGCAGACGACAGGGAAACCAGCCCCAGCATTTT. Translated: CASRRQGNQPQHF. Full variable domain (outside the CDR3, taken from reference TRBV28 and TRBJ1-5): DVKVTQSSRYLVKRTGEKVFLECVQDMDHENMFWYRQDPGLGLRLIYFSYDVKMKEKGDIPEGYSVSREKKERFSLILESASTNQTSMYLCASRRQGNQPQHFGDGTRLSIL.

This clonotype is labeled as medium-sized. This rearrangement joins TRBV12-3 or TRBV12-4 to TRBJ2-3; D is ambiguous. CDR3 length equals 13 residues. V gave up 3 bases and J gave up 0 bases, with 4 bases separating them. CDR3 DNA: TGTGCCAGCAGTTTGGCTAGCACAGATACGCAGTATTTT. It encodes CASSLASTDTQYF.

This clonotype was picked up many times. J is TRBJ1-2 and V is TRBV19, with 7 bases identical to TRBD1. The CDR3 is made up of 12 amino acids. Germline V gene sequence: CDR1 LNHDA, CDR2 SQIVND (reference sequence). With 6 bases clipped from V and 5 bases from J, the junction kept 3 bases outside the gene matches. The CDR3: CASSRGTYGYTF. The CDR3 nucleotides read TGTGCCAGTAGCAGGGGGACTTATGGCTACACCTTC.

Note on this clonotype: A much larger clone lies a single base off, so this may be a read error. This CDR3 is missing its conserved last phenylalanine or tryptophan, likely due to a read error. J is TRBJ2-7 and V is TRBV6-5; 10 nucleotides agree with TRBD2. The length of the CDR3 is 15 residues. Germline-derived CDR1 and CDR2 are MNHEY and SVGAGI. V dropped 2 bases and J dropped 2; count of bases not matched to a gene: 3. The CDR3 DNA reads TGTGCCAGCAGTTACAGACTAGCGGGTACCTACGAGCAGTACCTC. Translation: CASSYRLAGTYEQYL.

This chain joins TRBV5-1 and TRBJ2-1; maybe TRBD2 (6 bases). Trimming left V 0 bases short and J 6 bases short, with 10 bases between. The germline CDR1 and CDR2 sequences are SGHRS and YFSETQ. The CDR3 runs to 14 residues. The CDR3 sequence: CASSLVLACNEQFF. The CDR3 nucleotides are TGCGCCAGCAGCTTGGTACTAGCTTGCAATGAGCAGTTCTTC.

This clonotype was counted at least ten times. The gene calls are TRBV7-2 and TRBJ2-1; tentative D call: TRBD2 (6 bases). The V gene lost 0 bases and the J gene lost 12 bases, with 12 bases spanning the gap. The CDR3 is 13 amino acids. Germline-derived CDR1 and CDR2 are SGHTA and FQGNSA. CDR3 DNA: TGTGCCAGCAGCTTAGCGACTAGGCAAGTGCAGTTCTTC. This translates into CASSLATRQVQFF.

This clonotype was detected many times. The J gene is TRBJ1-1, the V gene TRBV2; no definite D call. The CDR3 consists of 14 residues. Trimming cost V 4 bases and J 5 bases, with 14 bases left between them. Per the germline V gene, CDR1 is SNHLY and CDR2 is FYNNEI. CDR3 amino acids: CASSVDGVRTEAFF. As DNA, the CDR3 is TGTGCCAGCAGTGTCGACGGGGTGAGGACTGAAGCTTTCTTT.

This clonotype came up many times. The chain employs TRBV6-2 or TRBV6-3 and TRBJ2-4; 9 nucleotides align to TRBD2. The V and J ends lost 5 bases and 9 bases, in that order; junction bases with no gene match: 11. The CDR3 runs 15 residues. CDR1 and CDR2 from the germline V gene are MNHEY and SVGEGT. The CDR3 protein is CASSRTSAAASIQYF. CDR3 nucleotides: TGTGCCAGCAGTCGGACTAGCGCTGCCGCAAGCATTCAGTACTTC.

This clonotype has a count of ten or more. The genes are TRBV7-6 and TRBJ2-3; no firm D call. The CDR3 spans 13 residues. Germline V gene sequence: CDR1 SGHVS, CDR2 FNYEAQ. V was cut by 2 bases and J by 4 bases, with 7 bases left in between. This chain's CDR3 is CASSLWASDTQYF. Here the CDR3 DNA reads TGTGCCAGCAGCTTATGGGCTTCAGATACGCAGTATTTT.

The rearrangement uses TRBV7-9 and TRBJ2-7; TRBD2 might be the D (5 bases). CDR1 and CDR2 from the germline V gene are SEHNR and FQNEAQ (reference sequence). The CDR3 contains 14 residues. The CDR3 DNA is TGTGCTAAGCAAGGGAGCGGCATCCCCCCCGAGCAGTACTTC. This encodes CAKQGSGIPPEQYF.

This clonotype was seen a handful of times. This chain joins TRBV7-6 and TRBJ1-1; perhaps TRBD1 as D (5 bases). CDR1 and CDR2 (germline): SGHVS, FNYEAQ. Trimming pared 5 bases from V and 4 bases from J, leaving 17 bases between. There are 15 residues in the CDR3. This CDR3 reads CASSPLNRLGTEAFF. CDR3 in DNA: TGTGCCAGCAGCCCGCTTAACAGGTTGGGCACTGAAGCTTTCTTT.

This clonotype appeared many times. The CDR3 nucleotides read TGCAGTGCTAGAGAGATAGGGCGGGCCTTAAACGAGCAGTACTTC. It codes for CSAREIGRALNEQYF. The V gene is TRBV20-1, the J gene TRBJ2-7, with a weak D call TRBD2 (5 bases). The CDR3 extends over 15 amino acids. CDR1 is DFQATT, CDR2 SNEGSKA, per germline (reference sequence). V dropped 0 bases and J dropped 5 bases, with 17 bases sitting between them.

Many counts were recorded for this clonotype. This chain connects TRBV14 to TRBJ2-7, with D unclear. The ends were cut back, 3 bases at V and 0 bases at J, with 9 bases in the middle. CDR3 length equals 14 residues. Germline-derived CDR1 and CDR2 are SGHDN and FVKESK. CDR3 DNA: TGTGCCAGCAGCCATATTACAGACTCCTACGAGCAGTACTTC. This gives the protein CASSHITDSYEQYF.

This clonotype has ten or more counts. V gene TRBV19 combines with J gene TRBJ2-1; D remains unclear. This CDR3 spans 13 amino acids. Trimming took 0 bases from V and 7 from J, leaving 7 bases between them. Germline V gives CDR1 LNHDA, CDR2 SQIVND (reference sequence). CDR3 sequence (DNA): TGTGCCAGTAGTATAGATCCCGAAAATGAGCAGTTCTTC. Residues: CASSIDPENEQFF.

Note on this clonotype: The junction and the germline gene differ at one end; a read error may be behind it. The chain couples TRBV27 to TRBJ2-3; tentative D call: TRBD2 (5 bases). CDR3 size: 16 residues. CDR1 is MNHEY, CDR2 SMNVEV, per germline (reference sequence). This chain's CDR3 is CASSLFLEGVSDTQYF. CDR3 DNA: TGTGCCAGCAGTTTATTCCTAGAGGGAGTTTCGGATACACAGTATTTT.

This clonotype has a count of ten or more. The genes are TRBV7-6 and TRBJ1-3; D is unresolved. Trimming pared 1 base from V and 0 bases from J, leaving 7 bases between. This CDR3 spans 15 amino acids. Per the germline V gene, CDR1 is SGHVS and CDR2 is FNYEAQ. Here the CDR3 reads CASSLEARSGNTIYF. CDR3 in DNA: TGTGCCAGCAGCTTAGAGGCCCGCTCTGGAAACACCATATATTTT.

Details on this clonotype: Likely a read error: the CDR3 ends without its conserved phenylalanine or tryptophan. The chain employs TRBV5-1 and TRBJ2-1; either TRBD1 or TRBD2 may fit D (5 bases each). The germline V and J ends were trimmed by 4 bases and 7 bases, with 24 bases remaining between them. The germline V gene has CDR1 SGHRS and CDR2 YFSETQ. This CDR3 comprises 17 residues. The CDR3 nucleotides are TGCGCCAGCAGCCCAAGACTGGGACCTATAAGGACTAATGAGCAGTTCTTA. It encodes CASSPRLGPIRTNEQFL.

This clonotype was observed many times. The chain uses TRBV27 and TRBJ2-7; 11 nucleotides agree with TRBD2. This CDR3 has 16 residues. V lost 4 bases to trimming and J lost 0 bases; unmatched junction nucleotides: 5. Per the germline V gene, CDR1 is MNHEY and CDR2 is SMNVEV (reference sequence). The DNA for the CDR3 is TGTGCCAGCAGTTCTCTCACTAGCGGGAGCTCCTACGAGCAGTACTTC. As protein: CASSSLTSGSSYEQYF.

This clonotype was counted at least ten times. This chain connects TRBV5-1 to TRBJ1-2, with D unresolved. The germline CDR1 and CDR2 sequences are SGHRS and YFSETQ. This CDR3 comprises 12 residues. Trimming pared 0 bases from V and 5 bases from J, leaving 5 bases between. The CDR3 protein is CASSLDQYGYTF. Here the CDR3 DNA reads TGCGCCAGCAGCTTGGATCAATATGGCTACACCTTC.

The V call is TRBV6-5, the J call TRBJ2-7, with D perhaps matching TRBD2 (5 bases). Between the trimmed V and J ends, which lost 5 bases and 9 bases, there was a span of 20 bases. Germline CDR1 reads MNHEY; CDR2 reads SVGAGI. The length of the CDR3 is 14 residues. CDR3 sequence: CASSPLMTNRGQYF. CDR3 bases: TGTGCCAGCAGTCCTCTAATGACTAATCGAGGGCAGTACTTC.

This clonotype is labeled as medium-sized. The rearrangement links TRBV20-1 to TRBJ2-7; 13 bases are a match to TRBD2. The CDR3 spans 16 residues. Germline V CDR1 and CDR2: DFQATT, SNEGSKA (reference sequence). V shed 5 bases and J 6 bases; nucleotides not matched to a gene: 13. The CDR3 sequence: CSAGGTSGNVRGEQYF. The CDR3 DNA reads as TGCAGTGCTGGAGGGACTAGCGGGAATGTCAGGGGCGAGCAGTACTTC.